This entry describes one T cell receptor (beta chain). Antigen specificity is unknown. The CDR3 is cut off 3 residues early in the read; its end comes from the germline J gene. The record originates from a study of T cells in women clearing cervical HPV infection. Study-level information: Controls' single incident HPV16 infection cleared within 12 months without precancer. Case blood was drawn when the lesion was first found; control blood after infection became undetectable. Findings and limits, study-wide: Timing of associations relative to infection is unclear; T-cell subsets were not isolated.

This CDR3 region has 15 residues. V was shortened by 5 bases and J by 2 bases, with 13 bases between the two germline ends. Germline-derived CDR1 and CDR2 are LNHDA and SQIVND (reference sequence). Measured with immunoSEQ multiplex PCR; TCRdb has only the in-frame clones, and not every one. This table holds 35,000 to 50,000 clones. Prevalent HPV16 infections were excluded; only incident single HPV16 infections included. The origin of this receptor is a woman aged 18-70 years with a cervical HPV16 infection that either progressed to CIN3+ or cleared (not recorded which). Sequenced: blood buffy coat. The gene calls are TRBV19 and TRBJ1-5; D gene uncertain. CDR3: CASSPTRRGNQPQHF. The sequenced CDR3 bases are TGTGCCAGTAGTCCGACACGGCGGGGCAATCAGCCC.